These 20 T cell receptor beta chains share one sample of origin, sequenced in a study of low-dose radiotherapy and immunotherapy resistance in tumors. Both TCRalpha and TCRbeta chains were reverse transcribed with V-gene-specific primers. TCR amplification involved 20 PCR cycles with a constant-region primer and V-primer adapter. TCRdb re-called the reads with MiXCR, one entry per CDR3 protein. The table shows 65,000 to 100,000 distinct CDR3 sequences, with about 18% occurring only once. Time point meaning: before trial treatment. The sample here was PBMCs, taken before treatment. The receptors shown here come from a male donor with prostate cancer.

This clonotype appeared many times. The chain employs TRBV19 and TRBJ1-6; D is possibly TRBD1 (6 bases). The V and J ends lost 7 bases and 10 bases respectively, with 11 bases between them. CDR3 size: 12 residues. Germline V gene lookup returns CDR1 LNHDA and CDR2 SQIVND (reference sequence). The CDR3 loop reads CASKQGGSPLHF. The CDR3, as DNA: TGTGCCAGTAAACAGGGCGGATCACCCCTCCACTTT.

This clonotype was observed at least ten times. V and J are TRBV5-4 and TRBJ2-3, with D possibly matching TRBD1 (5 bases). Trimming shortened V by 0 bases and J by 6 bases, and 14 bases separated the two germline ends. The CDR3 runs 15 residues. The germline CDR1 and CDR2 sequences are SGHNT and YYREEE (reference sequence). CDR3 amino acids: CASSLGPAAGDTQYF. CDR3 nucleotide sequence: TGTGCCAGCAGCTTGGGGCCCGCGGCAGGGGATACGCAGTATTTT. Combining the CDR3 with reference TRBV5-4 and TRBJ2-3 gives the whole variable domain ETGVTQSPTHLIKTRGQQVTLRCSSQSGHNTVSWYQQALGQGPQFIFQYYREEENGRGNFPPRFSGLQFPNYSSELNVNALELDDSALYLCASSLGPAAGDTQYFGPGTRLTVL.

The chain recombines TRBV7-2 with TRBJ2-1; D is unclear. From germline, CDR1 is SGHTA and CDR2 FQGNSA. The CDR3 spans 15 residues. V lost 11 bases to trimming and J lost 10 bases, with 27 bases between them. In DNA form, the CDR3 reads TGTGCCTGCACCACGACCGTAGGCGGCACAAGGGAGCAGTTCTTC. Its translation is CACTTTVGGTREQFF.

J is TRBJ1-5 and V is TRBV6-4; no clear D gene. The length of the CDR3 is 13 residues. Germline loops: CDR1 MRHNA, CDR2 SNTAGT. Trimming removed 9 bases at V and 3 bases at J, with 12 bases between. Written as DNA, the CDR3 is TGTGCCAGGTTCCGACCGTACAATCAGCCCCAGCATTTT. This codes for CARFRPYNQPQHF.

A remark on this clonotype: An end of the junction differs from the germline gene, which may be a read error. V gene TRBV6-1 combines with J gene TRBJ2-3; D is possibly TRBD2 (6 bases). From germline, CDR1 is MNHNS and CDR2 SASEGT. CDR3 length equals 12 residues. Written as DNA, the CDR3 is TGTGCCAGCAGCAACGACGATCCGGGACTCCGTTTT. Translation gives CASSNDDPGLRF.

The chain carries TRBV3-1 and TRBJ1-5; unclear D gene. Germline V CDR1 and CDR2: LGHDT, YNNKEL (reference sequence). The CDR3 length is 14 residues. V lost 2 bases and J lost 3, with 8 bases in between. In nucleotides, the CDR3 is TGTGCCAGCAGCCAACGGGGATCCAATCAGCCCCAGCATTTT. This translates into CASSQRGSNQPQHF.

To note about this clonotype: A far larger clone differs by one base, so this is likely a read error. The final CDR3 position lacks the conserved phenylalanine or tryptophan, pointing to a likely read error. The chain links TRBV5-3 to TRBJ2-4, with D hard to call. TRBV5-3 is treated as an ORF (open reading frame) with a function not yet certain. CDR3 length: 14 residues. This CDR3 reads CASSFFTSGNIQYS. The CDR3 region has the DNA TGTGCCAGCAGCTTCTTTACCTCGGGAAACATTCAGTACTCC.

The sample holds many counts of this clonotype. The DNA for the CDR3 is TGTGCCAGCAGTGAATCACCCCCGGGAGCTGCATACTACACTGAAGCTTTCTTT. Residues: CASSESPPGAAYYTEAFF. J is TRBJ1-1 and V is TRBV2; D is uncertain. Trimming left V 2 bases short and J 3 bases short, with 22 bases between. Looked up from germline, CDR1 is SNHLY and CDR2 is FYNNEI. The CDR3 runs to 18 residues.

This clonotype was counted ten times or more. J is TRBJ2-3 and V is TRBV14; D is undetermined. Germline V gene sequence: CDR1 SGHDN, CDR2 FVKESK. The CDR3 extends over 11 amino acids. The V gene lost 0 bases and the J gene lost 11 bases, with 6 bases spanning the gap. CDR3 loop: CASSQDPKQYF. Written as DNA, the CDR3 is TGTGCCAGCAGCCAAGATCCGAAGCAGTATTTT. Supplemented by reference TRBV14 and TRBJ2-3, the full variable domain reads EAGVTQFPSHSVIEKGQTVTLRCDPISGHDNLYWYRRVMGKEIKFLLHFVKESKQDESGMPNNRFLAERTGGTYSTLKVQPAELEDSGVYFCASSQDPKQYFGPGTRLTVL.

This clonotype was picked up many times. The CDR3 DNA reads as TGTGCCAGCAGCCAAGACCGCGGGGGGAACCTCTACGAGCAGTACTTC. Its protein product is CASSQDRGGNLYEQYF. The chain combines TRBV4-2 with TRBJ2-7; 8 nucleotides align to TRBD2. The V and J ends lost 0 bases and 3 bases, in that order; junction bases with no gene match: 7. This CDR3 region has 16 residues. Germline CDR1 LGHNA, CDR2 YNFKEQ.

In this sample, this clonotype turned up many times. The chain carries TRBV18 and TRBJ1-3, with 8 bases identical to TRBD1. Germline V gene lookup returns CDR1 KGHSH and CDR2 LQKENI. This CDR3 comprises 14 residues. V trimming: 6 bases; J trimming: 6 bases; junction bases outside the gene matches: 7. The CDR3 loop reads CASSQETGENTIYF. DNA for the CDR3: TGTGCCAGCTCGCAGGAGACAGGGGAAAACACCATATATTTT.

This clonotype was counted ten times or more. The chain has TRBV5-5 and TRBJ2-1; no clear D. CDR1 is SGHKS, CDR2 YYEKEE, per germline (reference sequence). The CDR3 totals 10 residues. V was trimmed by 1 base and J by 8 bases, leaving 1 base between them. CDR3 sequence: CASSLHEQFF. The CDR3 DNA is TGTGCCAGCAGCTTGCATGAGCAGTTCTTC.

This clonotype showed up many times. The chain recombines TRBV3-1 with TRBJ1-2, with unresolved D. Per the germline V gene, CDR1 is LGHDT and CDR2 is YNNKEL (reference sequence). CDR3 length: 13 residues. The ends were cut back, 5 bases at V and 5 bases at J, with 12 bases in the middle. The CDR3 DNA is TGTGCCAGCAGCATTCCGGGCCTTTATGGCTACACCTTC. Amino acid sequence: CASSIPGLYGYTF.

This clonotype was observed many times. The chain links TRBV29-1 to TRBJ2-2, with D perhaps TRBD2 (6 bases). Germline CDR1 is SQVTM and CDR2 is ANQGSEA. CDR3 length: 12 residues. Trimming left V 4 bases short and J 7 bases short, with 10 bases between. The chain's CDR3 is CSVVGGNGELFF. The CDR3 DNA sequence: TGCAGCGTTGTGGGGGGAAACGGGGAGCTGTTTTTT.

This clonotype came up many times. The chain carries TRBV7-2 and TRBJ2-3; D unclear. V lost 5 bases to trimming and J lost 1 base, with 13 bases between them. CDR3 length equals 15 residues. Germline V lookup: CDR1 SGHTA, CDR2 FQGNSA. CDR3 protein: CASSRAGPRTDTQYF. DNA for the CDR3: TGTGCCAGCAGCCGGGCAGGTCCCCGCACAGATACGCAGTATTTT.

This chain joins TRBV28 and TRBJ2-3; TRBD1 matches at 9 bases. Germline V gene lookup returns CDR1 MDHEN and CDR2 SYDVKM. Unmatched junction bases numbered 6, after V lost 8 bases and J lost 3 bases. The CDR3 consists of 14 residues. DNA for the CDR3: TGTGCCAGCCAACGACAGGGGGGAACAGATACGCAGTATTTT. It specifies CASQRQGGTDTQYF.

This clonotype was detected ten times or more. CDR3 nucleotides: TGCGCCAGCAGCTTCAGGGATTCGGGAGAGACCCAGTACTTC. Translation gives CASSFRDSGETQYF. V gene TRBV5-1 combines with J gene TRBJ2-5, with D maybe TRBD1 (5 bases). Germline V lookup: CDR1 SGHRS, CDR2 YFSETQ. The CDR3 extends over 14 amino acids. With 2 bases removed from V and 4 bases from J, the gap between germline ends came to 12 bases.

Ten or more counts support this clonotype. The rearrangement uses TRBV2 and TRBJ2-7; D gene unclear. The length of the CDR3 is 12 residues. Germline V gives CDR1 SNHLY, CDR2 FYNNEI. Between the trimmed V and J ends, which lost 2 bases and 3 bases, there was a span of 5 bases. CDR3 nucleotides: TGTGCCAGCAGTGAACAGGACTACGAGCAGTACTTC. It codes for CASSEQDYEQYF.

Comment on this clonotype: A far larger clone lies a single base away; this is likely a read error. The chain is built from TRBV6-5 and TRBJ2-2, with 9 nucleotides matching TRBD1. The CDR3 covers 15 residues. The germline gives CDR1 MNHEY, CDR2 SVGAGI. The CDR3 here is CASSRDRVNIGELFF. CDR3 coding DNA: TGTGCCAGCAGCCGGGACAGGGTAAACATCGGGGAGCTGTTTTTT.

Ten or more counts support this clonotype. The V call is TRBV4-1, the J call TRBJ2-7; D unresolved. The germline gives CDR1 MGHRA, CDR2 YSYEKL. The CDR3 runs 15 residues. Between the trimmed V and J ends, which lost 2 bases and 0 bases, there was a span of 11 bases. CDR3 coding DNA: TGCGCCAGCAGCCAAACACAAGAGAGCTCCTACGAGCAGTACTTC. As protein: CASSQTQESSYEQYF.